One sample yielded the 9 T cell receptor beta chains listed below, sequenced in a study of T cell responses to AZD1222 COVID-19 vaccine. Sequencing used immunoSEQ multiplex PCR; TCRdb keeps in-frame clones, though not all of them. The sample records around 85,000 clones, about 86% being singletons. This specimen consisted of peripheral blood, obtained on day 0 of AZD1222 vaccination. The origin of the receptors is an adult in good health.

The V and J genes are TRBV14 and TRBJ1-4; D perhaps matches TRBD1 (5 bases). V was shortened by 4 bases and J by 3 bases, with 12 bases between the two germline ends. The CDR3 is 15 residues long. Per the germline V gene, CDR1 is SGHDN and CDR2 is FVKESK. CDR3 sequence reads: CASSRSGWSNEKLFF. As DNA, the CDR3 is TGTGCCAGCAGCCGCTCAGGGTGGTCTAATGAAAAACTGTTTTTT.

The gene calls are TRBV30 and TRBJ2-6, with D unclear. Germline V lookup: CDR1 GTSNPN, CDR2 SVGIG (reference sequence). This CDR3 has 15 amino acids. Between the trimmed V and J ends, which lost 0 bases and 2 bases, there was a span of 8 bases. This chain's CDR3 is CAWSVSRAGANVLTF. The CDR3 nucleotides are TGTGCCTGGAGTGTAAGCAGAGCTGGGGCCAACGTCCTGACTTTC.

V and J are TRBV7-2 and TRBJ2-7; D remains ambiguous. The CDR3 is made up of 13 amino acids. CDR1 is SGHTA and CDR2 is FQGNSA in the germline V gene. Trimming took 2 bases from V and 6 from J, leaving 11 bases between them. Here the CDR3 reads CASSLLLQREQYF. CDR3 sequence (DNA): TGTGCCAGCAGCTTACTGCTTCAGCGCGAGCAGTACTTC.

V and J are TRBV12-3 or TRBV12-4 and TRBJ2-1, with 9 bases matching TRBD1. The CDR3 sequence is 13 residues long. Unmatched junction bases numbered 3, after V lost 4 bases and J lost 8 bases. The CDR3 reads CASSSQGAHEQFF. CDR3 coding DNA: TGTGCCAGCAGTTCACAGGGGGCACATGAGCAGTTCTTC.

This sequence joins TRBV7-9 and TRBJ1-6; TRBD1 might be the D (6 bases). The CDR3 runs to 16 residues. V was trimmed by 3 bases and J by 7 bases, leaving 16 bases between them. Germline CDR1 reads SEHNR; CDR2 reads FQNEAQ (reference sequence). CDR3 nucleotides: TGTGCCAGCAGCTTTCGGGGGGCCGATGTCAATTCACCCCTCCACTTT. Its translation is CASSFRGADVNSPLHF.

The chain carries TRBV21-1 and TRBJ1-3. TRBV21-1 is annotated as a pseudogene. The CDR3 runs 13 residues. The CDR3 sequence is CASSPGPRNTIYF. CDR3 coding DNA: TGTGCCAGCAGCCCGGGGCCCAGAAACACCATATATTTT.

V usage is TRBV12-3 or TRBV12-4 and J usage is TRBJ2-1; D may be TRBD2 (5 bases). This CDR3 contains 13 residues. Trimming left V 0 bases short and J 6 bases short, with 6 bases between. The CDR3 loop reads CASSLALANEQFF. For the CDR3, the DNA is TGTGCCAGCAGTTTAGCTCTAGCCAATGAGCAGTTCTTC.

This clone was found once. The chain joins TRBV19 to TRBJ1-2; maybe TRBD1 (5 bases). Trimming pared 4 bases from V and 5 bases from J, leaving 20 bases between. Germline V gene data show CDR1 as LNHDA and CDR2 as SQIVND (reference sequence). This CDR3 is 16 amino acids long. In nucleotides, the CDR3 is TGTGCCAGTAGTAGGGCCAGAGGTGGGGCGGGGTATGGCTACACCTTC. It translates to CASSRARGGAGYGYTF.

The V and J genes are TRBV5-8 and TRBJ2-1; D is unresolved. Trimming shortened V by 4 bases and J by 8 bases, and 7 bases separated the two germline ends. From germline, CDR1 is SGHTS and CDR2 YDEGEE. There are 11 residues in the CDR3. The CDR3 region is CASSPRYEQFF. The CDR3 coding sequence is TGTGCCAGCAGCCCTAGGTATGAGCAGTTCTTC.